One and the same sample provided the 16 T cell receptor beta chains below, sequenced in a study of cytomegalovirus exposure and HLA in healthy donors (dated 2017 in TCRdb). The method behind the library was the immunoSEQ multiplex PCR assay. For the multiplex PCR, a mixture combining 60 forward primers for TCR Vbeta segments and 13 reverse primers for TCR Jbeta segments was used. TCRdb holds this immuneACCESS table with in-frame rearrangements only. Some clones are missing; in checked studies, unresolved V genes explain under half, and the rest has no known cause. This sample's table carries under 70,000 clones. In total, the top ten clones hold 2% to 2.5% of the sample. Sequencing used PBMCs. All receptors come from a female donor in good health and CMV-seropositive.

For the CDR3, the DNA is TGTGCCAGCAGTTTCTTGACAGTTACTCACGAGCAGTACTTC. This gives the protein CASSFLTVTHEQYF. This chain connects TRBV27 to TRBJ2-7; weak D call: TRBD1 (5 bases). Germline V lookup: CDR1 MNHEY, CDR2 SMNVEV (reference sequence). The CDR3 totals 14 residues. Trimming left V 3 bases short and J 5 bases short, with 14 bases between.

This chain links TRBV6-5 with TRBJ2-5, with TRBD1 matching over 9 bases. The better agreement between TRBJ2-7 and the DNA end casts doubt on the J call. This CDR3 comprises 15 residues. Germline values: CDR1 MNHEY, CDR2 SVGAGI. The CDR3 protein is CASSGGGQGPHEQYF. For the CDR3, the DNA is TGTGCCAGCAGTGGGGGGGGACAGGGTCCACACGAGCAGTACTTC.

V and J are TRBV7-2 and TRBJ1-5; tentatively, D is TRBD1 (6 bases). The CDR3 runs 14 residues. Germline V CDR1 and CDR2: SGHTA, FQGNSA. The V gene lost 5 bases and the J gene lost 9 bases, with 17 bases spanning the gap. The CDR3 nucleotides are TGTGCCAGCAGCAAGTCGACAGGTTCTCGGCCCCAGCATTTT. Amino acid sequence: CASSKSTGSRPQHF.

The V gene is TRBV28, the J gene TRBJ1-5; D call uncertain. Trimming left V 3 bases short and J 3 bases short, with 6 bases between. This CDR3 comprises 13 residues. In germline, CDR1 is MDHEN, CDR2 SYDVKM. The CDR3 DNA reads TGTGCCAGCAGTTTCCTACTCAATCAGCCCCAGCATTTT. This codes for CASSFLLNQPQHF.

The chain carries TRBV19 and TRBJ2-7; perhaps TRBD1 as D (5 bases). Germline CDR1 LNHDA, CDR2 SQIVND (reference sequence). The CDR3 extends over 12 amino acids. The V and J ends lost 6 bases and 4 bases respectively, with 10 bases between them. The CDR3 reads CASSQTEYEQYF. The CDR3 region has the DNA TGTGCCAGTAGCCAGACAGAGTACGAGCAGTACTTC.

The chain is built from TRBV2 and TRBJ1-1; D unresolved. V lost 4 bases to trimming and J lost 11 bases, with 14 bases between them. The CDR3 loop spans 12 amino acids. Germline CDR1 is SNHLY and CDR2 is FYNNEI. Written as DNA, the CDR3 is TGTGCCAGCAGTGTCCTGGGCCCGGCGGCTTTCTTT. This sequence encodes CASSVLGPAAFF.

This chain joins TRBV27 and TRBJ2-7, with D tentatively TRBD1 (5 bases). Germline V gene lookup returns CDR1 MNHEY and CDR2 SMNVEV (reference sequence). The length of the CDR3 is 15 residues. Trimming took 4 bases from V and 6 from J, leaving 19 bases between them. Here the CDR3 DNA reads TGTGCCAGCAGTTGGGAACGGACAATTAGTTCCGAGCAGTACTTC. Translation gives CASSWERTISSEQYF.

This chain joins TRBV6-6 and TRBJ1-2; 8 nucleotides match TRBD1. After removal of 7 bases from V and 7 bases from J, the junction contained 5 bases not matched to a gene. CDR3 length equals 12 residues. Germline lookup yields CDR1 MNHNY and CDR2 SVGAGI (reference sequence). This CDR3 reads CASTLGQGGYTF. In DNA form, the CDR3 reads TGTGCCAGCACCCTAGGACAGGGTGGCTACACCTTC.

The chain carries TRBV7-2 and TRBJ1-6; tentatively, D is TRBD1 (6 bases). V lost 5 bases, J lost 7 bases, and 21 bases lay in between. The CDR3 runs to 17 residues. The germline gives CDR1 SGHTA, CDR2 FQGNSA. The CDR3 sequence: CASSRAVTGIENSPLHF. As DNA, the CDR3 is TGTGCCAGCAGCCGAGCGGTAACAGGGATAGAAAATTCACCCCTCCACTTT.

This rearrangement joins TRBV7-9 to TRBJ2-1; 7 nucleotides match TRBD1. Germline V gives CDR1 SEHNR, CDR2 FQNEAQ (reference sequence). The V and J ends lost 5 bases and 5 bases, in that order; junction bases with no gene match: 6. This CDR3 is 14 amino acids long. As DNA, the CDR3 is TGTGCCAGCAGCCCATGGACAGGCCACAATGAGCAGTTCTTC. Encoded protein: CASSPWTGHNEQFF.

This chain uses TRBV19 with TRBJ2-7, with TRBD2 as a possible D gene (6 bases). The CDR3 consists of 16 residues. V was pared by 3 bases and J by 3 bases, with 18 bases between. The V gene's germline CDR1 is LNHDA and CDR2 SQIVND (reference sequence). The DNA for the CDR3 is TGTGCCAGTAGTATGGGGACTCCGCGCGGTAGCTACGAGCAGTACTTC. Translating it yields CASSMGTPRGSYEQYF.

V usage is TRBV7-9 and J usage is TRBJ2-1, with 10 positions matching TRBD2. Germline V gives CDR1 SEHNR, CDR2 FQNEAQ (reference sequence). V was pared by 5 bases and J by 3 bases, with 7 bases of the junction left unmatched. The CDR3 is 16 amino acids. This CDR3 is CASSQLGLADYNEQFF. In DNA, the CDR3 is TGTGCCAGCAGCCAACTTGGACTAGCGGACTACAATGAGCAGTTCTTC.

With regard to this clone: The sample contains more than one DNA sequence encoding this CDR3. The rearrangement links TRBV18 to TRBJ1-1, with TRBD1 identical over 7 bases. This CDR3 has 14 amino acids. The V gene end was trimmed by 1 base and the J gene end by 1 base; junction bases not matched to a gene: 0. Per germline, CDR1 KGHSH and CDR2 LQKENI. Written as DNA, the CDR3 is TGTGCCAGCTCACCACGACAGGGGAACACTGAAGCTTTCTTT. Amino acids: CASSPRQGNTEAFF.

The rearrangement links TRBV7-3 to TRBJ2-5; possible D gene TRBD2, 5 bases. CDR3 length equals 13 residues. Germline V lookup: CDR1 SGHTA, CDR2 FQGTGA. Trimming took 4 bases from V and 5 from J, leaving 11 bases between them. CDR3 DNA sequence: TGTGCCAGCAGCTCGTTTAGCGAGGAGACCCAGTACTTC. The encoded protein is CASSSFSEETQYF.

The chain has TRBV6-6 and TRBJ2-7; D unresolved. Germline CDR1 is MNHNY and CDR2 is SVGAGI (reference sequence). The CDR3 loop spans 12 amino acids. V lost 9 bases, J lost 3 bases, and 12 bases lay in between. The chain's CDR3 is CASSERIYEQYF. The CDR3 nucleotides read TGTGCCAGTTCGGAGAGAATCTACGAGCAGTACTTC.

The gene calls are TRBV4-3 and TRBJ2-1; 10 bases are a match to TRBD2. With V trimmed by 0 bases and J by 9 bases, 8 bases remained unmatched. There are 16 residues in the CDR3. Germline assignment: CDR1 LGHNA and CDR2 YSLEER. This chain's CDR3 is CASSQDLSGGAAEQFF. The CDR3 DNA sequence: TGCGCCAGCAGCCAAGATCTAAGCGGGGGGGCCGCTGAGCAGTTCTTC.